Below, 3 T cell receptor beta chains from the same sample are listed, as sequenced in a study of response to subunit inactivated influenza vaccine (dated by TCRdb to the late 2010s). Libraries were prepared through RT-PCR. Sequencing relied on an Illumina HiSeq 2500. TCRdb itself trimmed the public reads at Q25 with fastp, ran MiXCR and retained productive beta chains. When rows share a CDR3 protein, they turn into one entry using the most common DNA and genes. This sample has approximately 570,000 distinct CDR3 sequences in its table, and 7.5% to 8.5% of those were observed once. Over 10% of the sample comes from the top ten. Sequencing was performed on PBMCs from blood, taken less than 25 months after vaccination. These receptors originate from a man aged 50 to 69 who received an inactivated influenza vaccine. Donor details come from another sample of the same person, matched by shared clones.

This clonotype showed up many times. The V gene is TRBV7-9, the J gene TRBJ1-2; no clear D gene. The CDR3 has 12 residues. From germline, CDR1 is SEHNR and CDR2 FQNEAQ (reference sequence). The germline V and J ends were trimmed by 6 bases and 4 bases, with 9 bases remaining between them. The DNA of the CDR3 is TGTGCCAGCAGATACAGTTCCTATGGCTACACCTTC. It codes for CASRYSSYGYTF.

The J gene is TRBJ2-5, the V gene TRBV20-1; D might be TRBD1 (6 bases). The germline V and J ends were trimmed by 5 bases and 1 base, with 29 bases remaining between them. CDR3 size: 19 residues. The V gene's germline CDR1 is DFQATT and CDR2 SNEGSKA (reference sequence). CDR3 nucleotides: TGCAGTGCTGTCGATGGACAGTTAACGCCTAGGCCCGGCCAAGAGACCCAGTACTTC. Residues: CSAVDGQLTPRPGQETQYF.

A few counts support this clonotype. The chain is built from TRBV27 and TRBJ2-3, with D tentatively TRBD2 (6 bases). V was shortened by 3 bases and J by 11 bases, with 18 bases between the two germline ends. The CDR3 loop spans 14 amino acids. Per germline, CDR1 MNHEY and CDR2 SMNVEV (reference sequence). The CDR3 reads CASSFGSGHGEQYF. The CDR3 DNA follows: TGTGCCAGCAGTTTCGGTAGCGGCCATGGGGAGCAGTATTTT.